This entry lists 28 T cell receptor beta chains sequenced from one sample in a study of blood T cells in healthy people across ages. A J-beta primer mix and a sample-barcoded 5' primer were used in a second PCR of roughly 6 to 12 cycles. Each CDR3 protein is one row after TCRdb ran MiXCR on the 5' RACE reads. Of fewer than 1 million distinct CDR3 sequences listed, around two fifths are singletons. The specimen sequenced was blood. Source of these receptors: a man aged 55-75 years in good health.

The rearrangement joins TRBV2 to TRBJ2-5; a weak D match, TRBD2 (5 bases). V lost 4 bases to trimming and J lost 11 bases, with 20 bases between them. The CDR3 spans 14 residues. From germline, CDR1 is SNHLY and CDR2 FYNNEI. This chain's CDR3 is CASSAFGGTNQQYF. In nucleotides, the CDR3 is TGTGCCAGCAGTGCCTTTGGAGGAACTAACCAGCAGTACTTC.

The chain employs TRBV12-3 or TRBV12-4 and TRBJ1-1; TRBD1 aligns across 10 bases. Losses at the gene ends were 5 bases for V and 6 bases for J; bases not matched to a gene: 6. The CDR3 spans 14 residues. The CDR3: CASSGDRGVSEAFF. The CDR3 DNA follows: TGTGCCAGCAGTGGGGACAGGGGTGTATCTGAAGCTTTCTTT.

The J gene is TRBJ2-7, the V gene TRBV5-1, with D possibly TRBD1 on 7 matching bases. V was shortened by 4 bases and J by 0 bases, with 14 bases between the two germline ends. CDR3 size: 15 residues. CDR1 and CDR2 (germline): SGHRS, YFSETQ. This CDR3 is CASSAGQTNSYEQYF. The CDR3 DNA is TGCGCCAGCAGCGCGGGACAGACCAACTCCTACGAGCAGTACTTC.

The chain uses TRBV20-1 and TRBJ2-3, with unresolved D. Per the germline V gene, CDR1 is DFQATT and CDR2 is SNEGSKA (reference sequence). The ends were cut back, 4 bases at V and 0 bases at J, with 14 bases in the middle. The CDR3 contains 15 residues. In nucleotides, the CDR3 is TGCAGTGCTAAGGTTGCGGTAGCTAGCACAGATACGCAGTATTTT. Translating it yields CSAKVAVASTDTQYF.

This chain connects TRBV7-9 to TRBJ2-5, with D perhaps given as TRBD1 or TRBD2 (5 bases each). V shed 8 bases and J shed 5 bases, with 15 bases lying between them. Germline V gene lookup returns CDR1 SEHNR and CDR2 FQNEAQ (reference sequence). This CDR3 comprises 13 residues. CDR3 sequence: CASGLGGSETQYF. CDR3 nucleotide sequence: TGTGCCAGCGGCCTTGGGGGTTCGGAGACCCAGTACTTC.

The chain combines TRBV6-1 with TRBJ2-3; no firm D call. Germline loops: CDR1 MNHNS, CDR2 SASEGT. This CDR3 comprises 14 residues. V lost 6 bases and J 2 bases, leaving 12 bases between the germline ends. As DNA, the CDR3 is TGTGCCAGCAGGCCTCGACTGGACACAGATACGCAGTATTTT. This sequence encodes CASRPRLDTDTQYF.

The chain carries TRBV4-3 and TRBJ1-1; D is unclear. This CDR3 comprises 14 residues. Germline assignment: CDR1 LGHNA and CDR2 YSLEER. V lost 3 bases, J lost 1 base, and 9 bases lay in between. CDR3 amino acids: CASSHRQANTEAFF. DNA of the CDR3: TGCGCCAGCAGCCACCGCCAGGCGAACACTGAAGCTTTCTTT.

This clonotype was picked up a small number of times. CDR3 sequence (DNA): TGTGCCAGCAGCCTAATAGGGGAGGGTCACTACGAGCAGTACTTC. This gives the protein CASSLIGEGHYEQYF. The chain is built from TRBV13 and TRBJ2-4; 7 nucleotides line up with TRBD2. Gene TRBJ2-7 matches the end of the DNA better, so the J call may be wrong. Germline V gene data show CDR1 as PRHDT and CDR2 as FYEKMQ (reference sequence). The CDR3 has 15 amino acids.

The chain combines TRBV7-2 with TRBJ2-7; possibly TRBD1 for D (6 bases). The closer fit of TRBJ2-5 to the DNA end suggests the J call may be wrong. CDR1 and CDR2 from the germline V gene are SGHTA and FQGNSA. CDR3 length: 17 amino acids. In nucleotides, the CDR3 is TGTGCCAGCAGCTTAGTGCTCACAGGGTATTCAGGAGAGACCCAGTACTTC. Amino acids: CASSLVLTGYSGETQYF.

Details on this clonotype: At one boundary the junction diverges from the germline segment, which might be a read error. The genes are TRBV7-9 and TRBJ2-6; weak D call: TRBD2 (6 bases). The length of the CDR3 is 15 residues. CDR1 SEHNR and CDR2 FQNEAQ come from the germline V gene (reference sequence). The CDR3 loop reads CVSSLALAGANVLTF. The CDR3 nucleotides are TGTGTCAGCAGCTTAGCTCTAGCGGGGGCCAACGTCCTGACTTTC.

In this sample, this clonotype turned up once. J is TRBJ1-4 and V is TRBV7-9; D perhaps matches TRBD1 (6 bases). Between the trimmed V and J ends, which lost 4 bases and 5 bases, there was a span of 8 bases. The germline V gene encodes CDR1 SEHNR and CDR2 FQNEAQ (reference sequence). The CDR3 extends over 13 amino acids. The CDR3, as DNA: TGTGCCAGCAGCTCCACAGGGAATGAAAAACTGTTTTTT. Translation: CASSSTGNEKLFF.

This clonotype was picked up many times. CDR3 DNA: TGTGCCAGCAGCCGTGCGATTATCCGGGACAGGGGAGTGTACGAGCAGTACTTC. As protein: CASSRAIIRDRGVYEQYF. The genes are TRBV7-2 and TRBJ2-7; 10 bases agree with TRBD1. The germline CDR1 and CDR2 sequences are SGHTA and FQGNSA. J was trimmed by 4 bases and V by 5 bases; bases with no gene match: 17. The CDR3 sequence is 18 residues long.

This rearrangement joins TRBV7-8 to TRBJ2-1; 8 nucleotides match TRBD1. The V segment lost 5 bases and the J segment 0 bases; nucleotides outside the gene matches: 9. Germline V CDR1 and CDR2: SGHVS, FQNEAQ. The CDR3 consists of 17 residues. Here the CDR3 reads CASSQGAVGSSYNEQFF. In DNA, the CDR3 is TGTGCCAGCAGCCAGGGGGCGGTGGGTAGCTCCTACAATGAGCAGTTCTTC. The variable domain in full, with the rest retrieved from reference TRBV7-8 and TRBJ2-1, is GAGVSQSPRYKVAKRGQDVALRCDPISGHVSLFWYQQALGQGPEFLTYFQNEAQLDKSGLPSDRFFAERPEGSVSTLKIQRTQQEDSAVYLCASSQGAVGSSYNEQFFGPGTRLTVL.

There are many counts of this clonotype. DNA of the CDR3: TGTGCCACCGCGATTCTCCTTTCGAATGAGCAGTACTTC. This translates into CATAILLSNEQYF. V gene TRBV15 combines with J gene TRBJ2-5; no clear D gene. CDR3 length equals 13 residues. Looked up from germline, CDR1 is LNHNV and CDR2 is YYDKDF (reference sequence). The V end lost 8 bases, the J end lost 11 bases, and 21 bases lay between the germline ends.

This clonotype has only a few counts. V and J are TRBV14 and TRBJ2-5, with D possibly matching TRBD2 (6 bases). The CDR3 contains 13 residues. CDR1 is SGHDN and CDR2 is FVKESK in the germline V gene. With 4 bases removed from V and 9 bases from J, the gap between germline ends came to 15 bases. The CDR3 protein is CASSLDYLRAQYF. The CDR3 DNA sequence: TGTGCCAGCAGCCTGGACTACCTAAGGGCCCAGTACTTC.

The gene calls are TRBV7-2 and TRBJ2-2, with 9 bases that match TRBD1. Germline loops: CDR1 SGHTA, CDR2 FQGNSA. V gave up 4 bases and J gave up 1 base; unmatched junction bases: 7. The CDR3 contains 17 residues. CDR3 in DNA: TGTGCCAGCAGCTCACTACCGGGACAGGGGAACACCGGGGAGCTGTTTTTT. Protein product: CASSSLPGQGNTGELFF.

This chain uses TRBV14 with TRBJ1-2, with D unclear. Trimming cost V 4 bases and J 2 bases, with 26 bases left between them. The length of the CDR3 is 19 residues. The germline gives CDR1 SGHDN, CDR2 FVKESK. The CDR3 coding sequence is TGTGCCAGCAGCCGCAACCCGGGAGCCCACCATAAAACGAACTATGGCTACACCTTC. Translating it yields CASSRNPGAHHKTNYGYTF. Full variable domain (rest looked up from reference TRBV14 and TRBJ1-2): EAGVTQFPSHSVIEKGQTVTLRCDPISGHDNLYWYRRVMGKEIKFLLHFVKESKQDESGMPNNRFLAERTGGTYSTLKVQPAELEDSGVYFCASSRNPGAHHKTNYGYTFGSGTRLTVV.

The chain carries TRBV7-2 and TRBJ2-7; TRBD2 agrees at 10 bases. CDR1 and CDR2 from the germline V gene are SGHTA and FQGNSA. With V trimmed by 1 base and J by 2 bases, 2 bases remained unmatched. The CDR3 has 15 amino acids. CDR3 coding DNA: TGTGCCAGCAGCTTAGACGGGACTAGCGCCTACGAGCAGTACTTC. Translated: CASSLDGTSAYEQYF.

This chain uses TRBV9 with TRBJ2-4; D possibly matches TRBD1 or TRBD2 (5 bases each). This CDR3 contains 15 residues. V lost 1 base, J lost 1 base, and 9 bases lay in between. Germline-derived CDR1 and CDR2 are SGDLS and YYNGEE. The CDR3 loop reads CASSVRGDAKNIQYF. In DNA, the CDR3 is TGTGCCAGCAGCGTAAGAGGGGATGCCAAAAACATTCAGTACTTC.

The J gene is TRBJ2-4, the V gene TRBV6-2 or TRBV6-3; 7 positions agree with TRBD1. This CDR3 has 17 amino acids. V was pared by 2 bases and J by 0 bases, with 7 bases of the junction left unmatched. The germline CDR1 and CDR2 sequences are MNHEY and SVGEGT. As DNA, the CDR3 is TGTGCCAGCAGTTACCCCGGGACAGATCTAGCCAAAAACATTCAGTACTTC. It is translated as CASSYPGTDLAKNIQYF.

The chain joins TRBV5-5 to TRBJ1-2; D gene unclear. The CDR3 spans 16 residues. The germline gives CDR1 SGHKS, CDR2 YYEKEE (reference sequence). Trimming left V 3 bases short and J 6 bases short, with 21 bases between. The CDR3 nucleotides read TGTGCCAGCAGCTACCCGCTCGCCGAGGCGTTTAATGGCTACACCTTC. It is translated as CASSYPLAEAFNGYTF.

As for this clonotype: This clone may be a read error of a much larger clone one base away. This chain links TRBV20-1 with TRBJ2-1; 7 nucleotides agree with TRBD2. Germline CDR1 and CDR2: DFQATT and SNEGSKA (reference sequence). CDR3 length: 14 amino acids. CDR3 coding DNA: TGCAGTGCTAGAGATCGACTAGCTTACAATGAGCGGTTCTTC. Translation gives CSARDRLAYNERFF.

J is TRBJ2-2 and V is TRBV11-2, with TRBD2 identical over 8 bases. The V gene's germline CDR1 is SGHAT and CDR2 FQNNGV. V lost 6 bases, J lost 9 bases, and 12 bases stayed unmatched. The CDR3 spans 15 residues. The CDR3 region has the DNA TGTGCCAGCAGTTCACCGGGACTAGTTGCCCGGGAGCTGTTTTTT. Amino acids: CASSSPGLVARELFF.

This clonotype was detected once. The chain employs TRBV6-2 or TRBV6-3 and TRBJ2-5, with 11 bases matching TRBD1. The V gene end was trimmed by 6 bases and the J gene end by 11 bases; junction bases not matched to a gene: 14. Per the germline V gene, CDR1 is MNHEY and CDR2 is SVGEGT. This CDR3 contains 15 residues. For the CDR3, the DNA is TGTGCCAGCAGGGAGCTCCGGGACAGGGGGTCCCAGCAGTACTTC. This encodes CASRELRDRGSQQYF.

For this clonotype: This clone may be a read error of a much larger clone one base away. The V and J genes are TRBV5-5 and TRBJ2-7; 8 bases fit TRBD2. Germline loops: CDR1 SGHKS, CDR2 YYEKEE (reference sequence). This CDR3 has 16 residues. V trimming: 10 bases; J trimming: 6 bases; junction bases outside the gene matches: 21. This CDR3 reads CACATTSPGLGAEQYF. For the CDR3, the DNA is TGTGCCTGCGCCACGACCTCCCCGGGACTAGGAGCCGAGCAGTACTTC.

This clonotype was seen more than once but under ten times. V and J are TRBV14 and TRBJ1-2; TRBD1 agrees at 8 bases. After removal of 2 bases from V and 2 bases from J, the junction contained 4 bases not matched to a gene. This CDR3 is built from 15 residues. Germline V CDR1 and CDR2: SGHDN, FVKESK. CDR3 loop: CASSQTTGANYGYTF. The CDR3 DNA is TGTGCCAGCAGCCAAACGACAGGGGCGAACTATGGCTACACCTTC.

This clonotype was counted ten times or more. The V and J genes are TRBV7-2 and TRBJ2-1; 11 bases agree with TRBD2. This CDR3 is 16 amino acids long. J gave up 7 bases and V 5 bases, and 10 bases lay outside the gene matches. Looked up from germline, CDR1 is SGHTA and CDR2 is FQGNSA. The DNA of the CDR3 is TGTGCCAGCAGCATAGTAGCGGGGGGGCCGTTGAATGAGCAGTTCTTC. Translating gives CASSIVAGGPLNEQFF.

This clonotype appeared a few times. The chain is built from TRBV3-1 and TRBJ1-2; 7 bases are a match to TRBD1. There are 13 residues in the CDR3. Trimming cost V 5 bases and J 7 bases; bases outside gene matches: 7. CDR1 and CDR2 from the germline V gene are LGHDT and YNNKEL (reference sequence). The CDR3, as DNA: TGTGCCAGCAGCGAAATACAGGGGAGTGGCTACACCTTC. Translated, it gives CASSEIQGSGYTF.